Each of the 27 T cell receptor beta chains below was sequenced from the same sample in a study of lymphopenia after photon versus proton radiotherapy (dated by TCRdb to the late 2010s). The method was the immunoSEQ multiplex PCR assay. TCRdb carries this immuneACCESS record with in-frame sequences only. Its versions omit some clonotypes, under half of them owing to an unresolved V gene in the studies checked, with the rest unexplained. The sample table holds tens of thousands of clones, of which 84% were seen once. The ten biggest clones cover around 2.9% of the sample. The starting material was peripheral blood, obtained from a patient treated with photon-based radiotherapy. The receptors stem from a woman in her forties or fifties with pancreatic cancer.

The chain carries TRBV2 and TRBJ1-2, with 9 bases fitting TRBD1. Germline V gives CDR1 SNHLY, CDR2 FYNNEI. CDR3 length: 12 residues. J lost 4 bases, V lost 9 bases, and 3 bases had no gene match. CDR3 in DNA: TGTGCCAGGACAGGGGGACCCTATGGCTACACCTTC. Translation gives CARTGGPYGYTF.

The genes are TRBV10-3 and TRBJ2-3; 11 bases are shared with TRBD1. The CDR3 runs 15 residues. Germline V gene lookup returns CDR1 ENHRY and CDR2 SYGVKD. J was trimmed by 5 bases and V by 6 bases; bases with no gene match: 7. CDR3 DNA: TGTGCCATCAGCGCCGGGACAGGGGGACGAGATACGCAGTATTTT. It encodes CAISAGTGGRDTQYF.

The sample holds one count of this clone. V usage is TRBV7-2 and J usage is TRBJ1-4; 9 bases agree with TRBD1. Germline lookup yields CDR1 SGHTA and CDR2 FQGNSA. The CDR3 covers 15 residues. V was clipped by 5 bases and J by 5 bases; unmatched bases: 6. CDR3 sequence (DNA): TGTGCCAGCAGCCCCCACAGGGGGCAAAATGAAAAACTGTTTTTT. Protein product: CASSPHRGQNEKLFF.

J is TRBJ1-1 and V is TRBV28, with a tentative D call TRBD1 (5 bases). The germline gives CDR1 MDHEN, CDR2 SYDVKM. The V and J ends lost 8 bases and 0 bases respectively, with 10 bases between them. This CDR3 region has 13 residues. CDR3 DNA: TGTGCCAGCTTGGGGCCCATGAACACTGAAGCTTTCTTT. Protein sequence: CASLGPMNTEAFF.

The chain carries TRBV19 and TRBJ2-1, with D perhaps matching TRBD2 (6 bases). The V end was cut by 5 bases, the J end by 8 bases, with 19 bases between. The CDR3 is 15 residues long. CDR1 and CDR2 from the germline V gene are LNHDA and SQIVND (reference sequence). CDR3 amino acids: CASSPHRRGEDEQFF. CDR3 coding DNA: TGTGCCAGTAGTCCCCACCGAAGAGGGGAGGATGAGCAGTTCTTC.

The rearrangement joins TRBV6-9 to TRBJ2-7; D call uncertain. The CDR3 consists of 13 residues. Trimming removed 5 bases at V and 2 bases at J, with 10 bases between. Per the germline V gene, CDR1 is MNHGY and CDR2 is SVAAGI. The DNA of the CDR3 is TGTGCCAGCAGTCCTATAGGGACCTACGAGCAGTACTTC. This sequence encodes CASSPIGTYEQYF.

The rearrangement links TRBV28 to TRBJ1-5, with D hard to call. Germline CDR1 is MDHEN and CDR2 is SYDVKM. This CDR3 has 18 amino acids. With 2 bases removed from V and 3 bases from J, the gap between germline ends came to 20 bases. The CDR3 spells CASSLNPRGSIYNQPQHF. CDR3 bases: TGTGCCAGCAGTTTAAACCCCAGAGGGAGTATTTACAATCAGCCCCAGCATTTT.

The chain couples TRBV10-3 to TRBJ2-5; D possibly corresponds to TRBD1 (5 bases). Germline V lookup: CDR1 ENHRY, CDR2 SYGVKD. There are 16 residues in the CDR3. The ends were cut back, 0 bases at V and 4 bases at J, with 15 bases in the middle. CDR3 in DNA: TGTGCCATCAGTGAGTCTGTGGGGCGGTTGGGAGAGACCCAGTACTTC. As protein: CAISESVGRLGETQYF.

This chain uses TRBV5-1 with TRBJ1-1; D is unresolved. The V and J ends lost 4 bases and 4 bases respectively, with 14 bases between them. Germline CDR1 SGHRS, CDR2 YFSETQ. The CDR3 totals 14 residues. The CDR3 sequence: CASSQVREGTEAFF. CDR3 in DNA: TGCGCCAGCAGCCAGGTCCGGGAGGGCACTGAAGCTTTCTTT.

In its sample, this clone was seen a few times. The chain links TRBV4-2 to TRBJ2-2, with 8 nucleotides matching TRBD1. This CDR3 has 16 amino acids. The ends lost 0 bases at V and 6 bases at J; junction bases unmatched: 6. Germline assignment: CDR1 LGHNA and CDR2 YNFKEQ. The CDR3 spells CASSQDRTGSAGELFF. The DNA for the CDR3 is TGTGCCAGCAGCCAAGATAGGACAGGGAGTGCCGGGGAGCTGTTTTTT.

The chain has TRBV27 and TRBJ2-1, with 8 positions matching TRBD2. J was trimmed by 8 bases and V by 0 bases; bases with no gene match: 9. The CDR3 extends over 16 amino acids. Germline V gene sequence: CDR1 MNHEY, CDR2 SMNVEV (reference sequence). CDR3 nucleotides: TGTGCCAGCAGTTTATCGTGGCTAGCGGGTGGTCATGAGCAGTTCTTC. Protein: CASSLSWLAGGHEQFF.

CDR3 DNA sequence: TGTGCCAGCAGTTTAGGCGGGGGGAGCAATCAGCCCCAGCATTTT. Its translation is CASSLGGGSNQPQHF. The chain links TRBV27 to TRBJ1-5; perhaps TRBD1 as D (5 bases). The V gene lost 2 bases and the J gene lost 1 base, with 9 bases spanning the gap. This CDR3 region has 15 residues. Per the germline V gene, CDR1 is MNHEY and CDR2 is SMNVEV (reference sequence).

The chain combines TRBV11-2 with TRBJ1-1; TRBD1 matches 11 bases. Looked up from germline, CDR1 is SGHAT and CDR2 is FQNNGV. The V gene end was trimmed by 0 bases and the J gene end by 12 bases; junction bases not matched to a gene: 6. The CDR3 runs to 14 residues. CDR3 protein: CASSLEGTGGRSFF. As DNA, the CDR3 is TGTGCCAGCAGCTTAGAAGGGACAGGGGGGAGGTCTTTCTTT.

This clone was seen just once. DNA of the CDR3: TGTGCCAGCAGCTTGAGTTCGGGACACTTCTACGAGCAGTACTTC. Its translation is CASSLSSGHFYEQYF. The V gene is TRBV11-2, the J gene TRBJ2-7, with TRBD1 as a possible D gene (6 bases). Trimming removed 3 bases from V and 3 bases from J, with 15 bases in between. Germline lookup yields CDR1 SGHAT and CDR2 FQNNGV. The CDR3 covers 15 residues.

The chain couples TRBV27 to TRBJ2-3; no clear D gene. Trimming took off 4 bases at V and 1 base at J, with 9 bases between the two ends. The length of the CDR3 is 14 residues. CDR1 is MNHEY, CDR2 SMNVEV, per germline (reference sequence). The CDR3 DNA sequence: TGTGCCAGCAGTTCCCTTACGGGCACAGATACGCAGTATTTT. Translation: CASSSLTGTDTQYF.

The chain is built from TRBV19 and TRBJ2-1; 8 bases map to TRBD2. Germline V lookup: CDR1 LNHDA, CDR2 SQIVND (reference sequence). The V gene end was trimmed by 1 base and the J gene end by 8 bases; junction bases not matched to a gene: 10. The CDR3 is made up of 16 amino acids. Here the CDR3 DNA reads TGTGCCAGTAGTATAGGTAGTAGCGGGATTCGCGATGAGCAGTTCTTC. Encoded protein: CASSIGSSGIRDEQFF.

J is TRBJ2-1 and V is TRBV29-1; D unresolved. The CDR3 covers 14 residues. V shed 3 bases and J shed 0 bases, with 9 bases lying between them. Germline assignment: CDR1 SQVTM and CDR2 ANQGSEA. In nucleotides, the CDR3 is TGCAGCGTTGACACTGCTATCTCCTACAATGAGCAGTTCTTC. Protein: CSVDTAISYNEQFF.

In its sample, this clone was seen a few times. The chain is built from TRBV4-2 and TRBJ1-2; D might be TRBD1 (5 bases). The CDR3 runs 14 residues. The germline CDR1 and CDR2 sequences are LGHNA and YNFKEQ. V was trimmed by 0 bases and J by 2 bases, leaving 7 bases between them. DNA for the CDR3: TGTGCCAGCAGCCAAGAGTCAGGGAACTATGGCTACACCTTC. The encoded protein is CASSQESGNYGYTF.

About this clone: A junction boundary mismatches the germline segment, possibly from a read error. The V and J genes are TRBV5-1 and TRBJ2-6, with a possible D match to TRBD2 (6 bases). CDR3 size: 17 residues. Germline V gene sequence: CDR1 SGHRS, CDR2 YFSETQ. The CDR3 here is CASSTQTSSSGANVLTF. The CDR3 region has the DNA TGCGCCAGCAGCACCCAGACTAGTTCTTCTGGTGCCAACGTCCTGACTTTC. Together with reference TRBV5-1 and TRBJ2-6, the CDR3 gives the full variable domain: KAGVTQTPRYLIKTRGQQVTLSCSPISGHRSVSWYQQTPGQGLQFLFEYFSETQRNKGNFPGRFSGRQFSNSRSEMNVSTLELGDSALYLCASSTQTSSSGANVLTFGAGSRLTVL.

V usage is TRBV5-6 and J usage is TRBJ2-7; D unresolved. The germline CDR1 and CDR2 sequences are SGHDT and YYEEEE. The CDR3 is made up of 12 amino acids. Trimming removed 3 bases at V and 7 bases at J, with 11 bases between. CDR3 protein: CASSSTPGEQYF. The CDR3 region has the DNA TGTGCCAGCAGCTCAACCCCCGGAGAGCAGTACTTC.

The CDR3 reads CASSPTGGSYEQYF. CDR3 DNA sequence: TGTGCCAGTAGCCCGACAGGGGGCTCCTACGAGCAGTACTTC. The chain links TRBV19 to TRBJ2-7; 9 positions match TRBD1. The CDR3 length is 14 residues. Per the germline V gene, CDR1 is LNHDA and CDR2 is SQIVND (reference sequence). Trimming removed 6 bases from V and 0 bases from J; junction bases left unmatched: 3.

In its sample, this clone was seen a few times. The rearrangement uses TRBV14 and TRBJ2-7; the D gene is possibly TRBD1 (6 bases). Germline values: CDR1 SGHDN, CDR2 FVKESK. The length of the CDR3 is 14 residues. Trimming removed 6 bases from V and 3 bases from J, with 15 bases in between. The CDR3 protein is CASRPSRGSYEQYF. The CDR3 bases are TGTGCCAGCAGACCGAGTAGGGGGAGCTACGAGCAGTACTTC.

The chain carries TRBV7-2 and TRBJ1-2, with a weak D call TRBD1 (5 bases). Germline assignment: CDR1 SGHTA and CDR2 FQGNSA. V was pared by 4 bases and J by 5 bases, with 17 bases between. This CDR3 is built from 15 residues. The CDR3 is CASSSGTAPGYGYTF. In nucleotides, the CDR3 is TGTGCCAGCAGCTCGGGGACGGCCCCAGGGTATGGCTACACCTTC. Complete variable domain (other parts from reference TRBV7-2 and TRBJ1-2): GAGVSQSPSNKVTEKGKDVELRCDPISGHTALYWYRQSLGQGLEFLIYFQGNSAPDKSGLPSDRFSAERTGGSVSTLTIQRTQQEDSAVYLCASSSGTAPGYGYTFGSGTRLTVV.

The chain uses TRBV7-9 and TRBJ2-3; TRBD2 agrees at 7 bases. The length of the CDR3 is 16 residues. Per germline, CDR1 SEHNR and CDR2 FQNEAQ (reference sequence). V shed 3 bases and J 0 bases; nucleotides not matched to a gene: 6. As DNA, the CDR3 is TGTGCCAGCAGCTTGGGCGGGAGCAGAAGCACAGATACGCAGTATTTT. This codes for CASSLGGSRSTDTQYF.

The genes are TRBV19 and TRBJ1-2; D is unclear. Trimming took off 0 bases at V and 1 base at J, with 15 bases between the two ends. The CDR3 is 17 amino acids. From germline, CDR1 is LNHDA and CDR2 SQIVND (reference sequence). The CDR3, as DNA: TGTGCCAGTAGTATAGACCCCTCATCCGAGGGTAACTATGGCTACACCTTC. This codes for CASSIDPSSEGNYGYTF.

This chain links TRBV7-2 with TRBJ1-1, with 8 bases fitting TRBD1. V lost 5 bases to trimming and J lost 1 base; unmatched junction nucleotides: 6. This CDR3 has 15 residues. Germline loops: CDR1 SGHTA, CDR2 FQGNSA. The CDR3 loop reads CASSQGDRRNTEAFF. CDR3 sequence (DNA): TGTGCCAGCAGCCAGGGGGACAGGAGGAACACTGAAGCTTTCTTT.

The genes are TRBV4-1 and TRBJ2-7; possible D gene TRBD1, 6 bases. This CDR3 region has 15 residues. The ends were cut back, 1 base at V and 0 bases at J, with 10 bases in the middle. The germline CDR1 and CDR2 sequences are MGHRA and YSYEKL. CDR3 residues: CASSQGDTSSYEQYF. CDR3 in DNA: TGCGCCAGCAGCCAAGGGGACACGAGCTCCTACGAGCAGTACTTC.